The entry below describes one T cell receptor beta chain. The sample originates from a study of blood T cell repertoires in COVID-19. Participants had their cohort set by participant-reported clinical history. The table came from immunoSEQ multiplex PCR; TCRdb's copy has only in-frame clones and leaves some out. The sample comprises under 500,000 clones, 87% of which are singletons, and almost 2% rests with the top ten. CDR3 length equals 13 residues. Trimming took off 3 bases at V and 0 bases at J, with 4 bases between the two ends. Germline CDR1 and CDR2: SGDLS and YYNGEE. The chain combines TRBV9 with TRBJ2-1, with D unresolved. Sequenced material: PBMCs or T cells enriched from blood (not recorded which). This receptor was taken from a young woman with acute COVID-19. The CDR3 coding sequence is TGTGCCAGCAGCGGGAGCTCCTACAATGAGCAGTTCTTC. Its translation: CASSGSSYNEQFF. Complete variable domain (other parts from reference TRBV9 and TRBJ2-1): DSGVTQTPKHLITATGQRVTLRCSPRSGDLSVYWYQQSLDQGLQFLIQYYNGEERAKGNILERFSAQQFPDLHSELNLSSLELGDSALYFCASSGSSYNEQFFGPGTRLTVL.